Shown below are 17 T cell receptor beta chains from a single sample sequenced in a study of cytomegalovirus exposure and HLA in healthy donors. PCR used 60 Vbeta primers and 13 Jbeta primers. Clones were read by immunoSEQ multiplex PCR, and TCRdb kept only the in-frame ones, dropping some. This sample has 65,000 to 90,000 clones, with approximately 80% found just once. The sequencing sample was made of PBMCs. Receptors were obtained from a woman aged 40 to 50 in good health and CMV-seropositive.

This clone came up a few times. The chain joins TRBV19 to TRBJ2-1; 7 bases fit TRBD1. The germline CDR1 and CDR2 sequences are LNHDA and SQIVND (reference sequence). V dropped 7 bases and J dropped 6; count of bases not matched to a gene: 12. The CDR3 sequence is 15 residues long. The CDR3 sequence: CASTWTKGALNEQFF. The CDR3 DNA reads as TGTGCCAGTACCTGGACAAAGGGGGCTCTCAATGAGCAGTTCTTC.

This chain uses TRBV7-9 with TRBJ2-4; 8 bases line up with TRBD1. The CDR3 is 14 amino acids. CDR1 and CDR2 from the germline V gene are SEHNR and FQNEAQ (reference sequence). J gave up 6 bases and V 4 bases, and 5 bases lay outside the gene matches. CDR3 sequence (DNA): TGTGCCAGCAGCTCGGACAGGGCTAGAAACATTCAGTACTTC. The encoded protein is CASSSDRARNIQYF. The full variable domain, with the rest looked up from reference TRBV7-9 and TRBJ2-4, is DTGVSQNPRHKITKRGQNVTFRCDPISEHNRLYWYRQTLGQGPEFLTYFQNEAQLEKSRLLSDRFSAERPKGSFSTLEIQRTEQGDSAMYLCASSSDRARNIQYFGAGTRLSVL.

J is TRBJ1-2 and V is TRBV27; D gene uncertain. The CDR3 is 14 residues long. Germline loops: CDR1 MNHEY, CDR2 SMNVEV (reference sequence). Trimming shortened V by 5 bases and J by 4 bases, and 14 bases separated the two germline ends. The DNA for the CDR3 is TGTGCCAGCAGTCCCCGCGGGTTGGGCTATGGCTACACCTTC. It translates to CASSPRGLGYGYTF.

The chain employs TRBV18 and TRBJ2-5; D perhaps matches TRBD1 (6 bases). The CDR3 runs to 15 residues. Germline lookup yields CDR1 KGHSH and CDR2 LQKENI. Between the trimmed V and J ends, which lost 4 bases and 1 base, there was a span of 13 bases. The DNA for the CDR3 is TGTGCCAGCTCACGAGCAACAGGGACCCAAGAGACCCAGTACTTC. This encodes CASSRATGTQETQYF.

The rearrangement links TRBV5-1 to TRBJ2-1, with 10 bases aligning to TRBD2. The V and J ends lost 0 bases and 5 bases, in that order; junction bases with no gene match: 2. CDR1 and CDR2 (germline): SGHRS, YFSETQ. The CDR3 runs to 15 residues. The CDR3 DNA reads TGCGCCAGCAGCTTGGGTAGCGGGGGGAACAATGAGCAGTTCTTC. Its translation: CASSLGSGGNNEQFF.

This chain links TRBV9 with TRBJ1-4; 10 positions agree with TRBD1. The junction had 4 bases not matched to a gene; V was cut back by 4 bases and J by 7 bases. This CDR3 contains 14 residues. Germline V gene sequence: CDR1 SGDLS, CDR2 YYNGEE. CDR3 in amino acids: CASSPGQGGEKLFF. The CDR3 nucleotides read TGTGCCAGCAGCCCCGGACAGGGGGGTGAAAAACTGTTTTTT.

Worth noting for this clone: At one end the junction does not follow the germline gene, possibly because of a read error. This chain uses TRBV28 with TRBJ2-1; the match to TRBD2 covers 12 bases. CDR3 size: 15 residues. The germline V gene has CDR1 MDHEN and CDR2 SYDVKM. The DNA for the CDR3 is TGTGTCAGCAGAACTAGCGGGGGGTCCTACAATGAGCAGTTCTTC. It translates to CVSRTSGGSYNEQFF. Full variable domain (outside the CDR3, taken from reference TRBV28 and TRBJ2-1): DVKVTQSSRYLVKRTGEKVFLECVQDMDHENMFWYRQDPGLGLRLIYFSYDVKMKEKGDIPEGYSVSREKKERFSLILESASTNQTSMYLCVSRTSGGSYNEQFFGPGTRLTVL.

The chain couples TRBV19 to TRBJ2-3; 8 positions match TRBD2. CDR3 length equals 13 residues. With 7 bases clipped from V and 6 bases from J, the junction kept 6 bases outside the gene matches. CDR1 is LNHDA, CDR2 SQIVND, per germline (reference sequence). The CDR3 region is CASIGSGEDTQYF. CDR3 sequence (DNA): TGTGCCAGTATTGGTAGCGGGGAGGATACGCAGTATTTT.

The V call is TRBV7-8, the J call TRBJ2-2, with D perhaps matching TRBD1 (6 bases). CDR1 is SGHVS and CDR2 is FQNEAQ in the germline V gene. The CDR3 extends over 12 amino acids. V dropped 5 bases and J dropped 9 bases, with 10 bases sitting between them. The CDR3 protein is CASSRQARELFF. CDR3 in DNA: TGTGCCAGCAGCCGACAGGCCCGGGAGCTGTTTTTT.

The chain carries TRBV6-5 and TRBJ2-5; a possible D gene is TRBD2 (5 bases). Germline V gene lookup returns CDR1 MNHEY and CDR2 SVGAGI. Between the trimmed V and J ends, which lost 0 bases and 4 bases, there was a span of 15 bases. The CDR3 spans 16 residues. CDR3 sequence: CASSYSLPGERETQYF. CDR3 sequence (DNA): TGTGCCAGCAGTTACTCCCTGCCCGGGGAGAGAGAGACCCAGTACTTC.

V gene TRBV2 combines with J gene TRBJ1-1, with a tentative D call TRBD1 (5 bases). The germline V gene encodes CDR1 SNHLY and CDR2 FYNNEI. V was shortened by 7 bases and J by 2 bases, with 17 bases between the two germline ends. The CDR3 totals 15 residues. DNA for the CDR3: TGTGCCAGCAAGGATCAGGGACTTCCTAACACTGAAGCTTTCTTT. Protein product: CASKDQGLPNTEAFF. Full variable domain (rest looked up from reference TRBV2 and TRBJ1-1): EPEVTQTPSHQVTQMGQEVILRCVPISNHLYFYWYRQILGQKVEFLVSFYNNEISEKSEIFDDQFSVERPDGSNFTLKIRSTKLEDSAMYFCASKDQGLPNTEAFFGQGTRLTVV.

The chain recombines TRBV9 with TRBJ2-7; a possible D gene is TRBD2 (6 bases). The germline V and J ends were trimmed by 0 bases and 0 bases, with 10 bases remaining between them. CDR1 is SGDLS, CDR2 YYNGEE, per germline. CDR3 length equals 15 residues. The CDR3 DNA sequence: TGTGCCAGCAGCGTAGGTGGTAGCGGCTCCTACGAGCAGTACTTC. Encoded protein: CASSVGGSGSYEQYF.

CDR3 in DNA: TGTGCCAGCAGTTATCCCGTGGCTAGCGGATACAATGAGCAGTTCTTC. It is translated as CASSYPVASGYNEQFF. The V call is TRBV13, the J call TRBJ2-1, with TRBD2 identical over 7 bases. After removal of 6 bases from V and 4 bases from J, the junction contained 12 bases not matched to a gene. The CDR3 contains 16 residues. CDR1 is PRHDT, CDR2 FYEKMQ, per germline (reference sequence).

The gene calls are TRBV19 and TRBJ2-7; TRBD1 aligns across 7 bases. CDR1 is LNHDA, CDR2 SQIVND, per germline (reference sequence). The J segment lost 2 bases and the V segment lost 5 bases, leaving 6 bases of the junction unmatched. The CDR3 totals 14 residues. This chain's CDR3 is CASSLGTEPYEQYF. DNA for the CDR3: TGTGCCAGTAGTCTCGGGACAGAACCCTACGAGCAGTACTTC.

The V gene is TRBV7-9, the J gene TRBJ2-7; 10 positions agree with TRBD1. Germline lookup yields CDR1 SEHNR and CDR2 FQNEAQ (reference sequence). The CDR3 covers 15 residues. Trimming cost V 5 bases and J 2 bases; bases outside gene matches: 6. The CDR3: CASSPGTGAPYEQYF. In DNA form, the CDR3 reads TGTGCCAGCAGCCCCGGGACAGGGGCCCCCTACGAGCAGTACTTC.

The chain links TRBV6-5 to TRBJ2-1, with D possibly being TRBD1 (6 bases). V dropped 1 base and J dropped 5 bases, with 9 bases sitting between them. The length of the CDR3 is 14 residues. Germline V lookup: CDR1 MNHEY, CDR2 SVGAGI. CDR3 sequence reads: CASSYLYRDNEQFF. The CDR3 coding sequence is TGTGCCAGCAGTTACTTATACAGGGACAATGAGCAGTTCTTC.

This clone has only one observation. The rearrangement links TRBV9 to TRBJ2-5, with 13 bases that match TRBD2. Germline CDR1 and CDR2: SGDLS and YYNGEE. V shed 3 bases and J 4 bases; nucleotides not matched to a gene: 9. The CDR3 has 17 residues. Here the CDR3 reads CASSAEPTSGGGETQYF. CDR3 nucleotides: TGTGCCAGCAGCGCTGAACCCACTAGCGGGGGGGGAGAGACCCAGTACTTC.